This TCR beta chain was observed in a study of cytomegalovirus exposure and HLA in healthy donors. Whole-study results and caveats: A list of 150 or so TCR beta chains associated with cytomegalovirus was given. CMV antigen specificity of three CMV-associated chains was confirmed in vitro.

Notes on this clone: The target antigen is unknown.

Germline V gene lookup returns CDR1 MNHEY and CDR2 SMNVEV (reference sequence). CDR3 length: 15 residues. Trimming removed 6 bases from V and 1 base from J, with 13 bases in between. Assay: immunoSEQ multiplex PCR; the TCRdb copy retains only in-frame clones and omits some. The repertoire has roughly 48,000 clones, about 88% of them found once; the top ten carry under 8.5%. This TCR was sampled from a woman in her 30s in good health and CMV-seronegative. The chain couples TRBV27 to TRBJ1-5, with TRBD1 as a possible D gene (6 bases). Sequencing input: PBMCs. CDR3 nucleotides: TGTGCCAGCAGGGGTTCGGGGGGCAGCAATCAGCCCCAGCATTTT. Protein sequence: CASRGSGGSNQPQHF.